The source of this T cell receptor (beta chain) is a study of T-cell reconstitution after alpha-beta-depleted transplantation in children. The study, taken as a whole, reports: Newly produced T cells mostly accounted for T-cell counts and diversity one year post-transplant. Surviving thymic progenitors and recipient T cells were the source of high TCRbeta diversity at day 60 in some patients.

As to this clonotype: The target antigen is unknown.

Trimming cost V 5 bases and J 0 bases, with 14 bases left between them. The CDR3 has 16 residues. Germline V gene data show CDR1 as SGHAT and CDR2 as FQNNGV. Construction of the TCRbeta library involved unique molecular identifiers. TCRdb analysed the PCR reads with MiXCR anew, one entry per CDR3 protein. The table lists more than 100,000 distinct CDR3 sequences, 23% of them singletons. Sample: PBMCs, mostly from graft donor cells, taken 180 days after TCRalphabeta/CD19-depleted stem cell transplant. This sequence was found in a male patient aged 2 to 9 who had a stem cell transplant for chronic granulomatous disease, so the T cells may come from the graft donor. The J gene is TRBJ1-3, the V gene TRBV11-2, with D unclear. CDR3 sequence: CASSPKGSHSGNTIYF. The DNA of the CDR3 is TGTGCCAGCAGCCCCAAAGGCAGCCACTCTGGAAACACCATATATTTT.